Described below is a single T cell receptor beta chain sequence and its context. The data were taken from a study of identical twins. Germline values: CDR1 MNHEY, CDR2 SVGAGI. The V end lost 0 bases, the J end lost 2 bases, and 11 bases lay between the germline ends. The CDR3 is 15 residues long. TCRdb redid the calling of the 5' RACE reads with MiXCR, one entry per CDR3 protein. The sample gives about 690,000 distinct CDR3 sequences, about 20% of which show up once; about 4.3% is in the top ten. The same data also contributed to another study, on T cells expressing NK-cell markers.

This TCR was recovered from a woman aged 18-29 years in good health. V gene TRBV6-5 combines with J gene TRBJ2-7; the D gene is possibly TRBD1 (5 bases). Sequences were obtained from PBMCs. CDR3 region: CASSYSIAGTYEQYF. In DNA, the CDR3 is TGTGCCAGCAGTTACTCGATAGCAGGGACCTACGAGCAGTACTTC.